The 9 T cell receptor beta chains in this list originate from one sample, sequenced in a study of cytomegalovirus exposure and HLA in healthy donors. PCR employed 60 Vbeta and 13 Jbeta primers. This table comes from immunoSEQ multiplex PCR, and its TCRdb copy is limited to in-frame clones, with some not included. In the table there are approximately 150,000 clones, 75% of which are singletons. Sequencing input: PBMCs. These receptors were taken from a man between 18 and 35 years old in good health and CMV-seropositive.

In its sample, this clone was seen once. The V call is TRBV5-8, the J call TRBJ2-3; 14 bases map to TRBD2. There are 15 residues in the CDR3. CDR1 SGHTS and CDR2 YDEGEE come from the germline V gene. The J segment lost 8 bases and the V segment lost 4 bases, leaving 6 bases of the junction unmatched. In DNA, the CDR3 is TGTGCCAGCAGCGAGGGGACTAGCGGGAGCTCTACGCAGTATTTT. Translating gives CASSEGTSGSSTQYF. Filled out from reference TRBV5-8 and TRBJ2-3, the complete variable domain reads EAGVTQSPTHLIKTRGQQATLRCSPISGHTSVYWYQQALGLGLQFLLWYDEGEERNRGNFPPRFSGRQFPNYSSELNVNALELEDSALYLCASSEGTSGSSTQYFGPGTRLTVL.

The chain uses TRBV11-3 and TRBJ2-1; 9 bases agree with TRBD2. From germline, CDR1 is SGHNT and CDR2 YENEEA. Trimming removed 5 bases from V and 8 bases from J; junction bases left unmatched: 7. This CDR3 spans 14 amino acids. The CDR3: CASSRSGSRDEQFF. The CDR3 DNA follows: TGTGCCAGCAGCCGTAGCGGGAGTAGGGATGAGCAGTTCTTC. Combining the CDR3 with reference TRBV11-3 and TRBJ2-1 gives the whole variable domain EAGVVQSPRYKIIEKKQPVAFWCNPISGHNTLYWYLQNLGQGPELLIRYENEEAVDDSQLPKDRFSAERLKGVDSTLKIQPAELGDSAVYLCASSRSGSRDEQFFGPGTRLTVL.

The chain uses TRBV7-3 and TRBJ2-3; D is undetermined. The germline V gene encodes CDR1 SGHTA and CDR2 FQGTGA. The V gene lost 2 bases and the J gene lost 1 base, with 10 bases spanning the gap. CDR3 size: 15 residues. The CDR3 coding sequence is TGTGCCAGCAGCTTATTCGCTGCGCGCACAGATACGCAGTATTTT. This encodes CASSLFAARTDTQYF.

This clone was found once. This chain connects TRBV7-2 to TRBJ2-1; 9 nucleotides match TRBD2. The CDR3 length is 14 residues. V lost 6 bases, J lost 8 bases, and 8 bases stayed unmatched. The V gene's germline CDR1 is SGHTA and CDR2 FQGNSA. The CDR3 bases are TGTGCCAGCAGGGCCAAGACTAGCGGCGATGAGCAGTTCTTC. Translation: CASRAKTSGDEQFF.

V and J are TRBV4-1 and TRBJ2-1; weak D call: TRBD2 (6 bases). V lost 1 base and J lost 9, with 22 bases in between. From germline, CDR1 is MGHRA and CDR2 YSYEKL. The CDR3 length is 17 residues. CDR3 nucleotides: TGCGCCAGCAGCCAAGTCCCGTTGTTGCGGGGCTACGGTGAGCAGTTCTTC. Protein product: CASSQVPLLRGYGEQFF.

The rearrangement joins TRBV5-1 to TRBJ2-7; TRBD1 might be the D (5 bases). Germline CDR1 SGHRS, CDR2 YFSETQ. The CDR3 is 13 residues long. Trimming left V 0 bases short and J 9 bases short, with 13 bases between. DNA for the CDR3: TGCGCCAGCAGCTTGGAGGGGCCTGACGGGCAGTACTTC. Its protein is CASSLEGPDGQYF.

The rearrangement uses TRBV28 and TRBJ2-7; no clear D. The CDR3 totals 14 residues. Trimming pared 2 bases from V and 0 bases from J, leaving 8 bases between. CDR1 and CDR2 (germline): MDHEN, SYDVKM. The CDR3 DNA is TGTGCCAGCAGTTTAGAATGGAGCTCCTACGAGCAGTACTTC. Its translation: CASSLEWSSYEQYF.

This chain uses TRBV19 with TRBJ2-3, with 8 nucleotides matching TRBD2. Germline assignment: CDR1 LNHDA and CDR2 SQIVND (reference sequence). This CDR3 has 12 residues. CDR3 in amino acids: CASGRRADTQYF. For the CDR3, the DNA is TGTGCAAGCGGGAGAAGGGCAGATACGCAGTATTTT.

The chain couples TRBV19 to TRBJ2-5; TRBD1 matches 8 bases. Per the germline V gene, CDR1 is LNHDA and CDR2 is SQIVND (reference sequence). The ends lost 8 bases at V and 2 bases at J; junction bases unmatched: 22. CDR3 length: 19 residues. CDR3: CASRAQPGQANPVQETQYF. In nucleotides, the CDR3 is TGTGCCAGTCGGGCACAGCCGGGACAGGCTAACCCAGTACAAGAGACCCAGTACTTC.